These T cell receptor beta chains were read from a single sample in a study of early T cells in non-severe SARS-CoV-2 infection. TCRdb analysed the 5' RACE reads with MiXCR anew, one entry per CDR3 protein. This table holds about 42,000 distinct CDR3 sequences, around 7% found once. Sequenced material: whole blood. These receptors were obtained from an adult who was a healthcare worker with PCR-confirmed SARS-CoV-2 infection or an uninfected control (not recorded which). Both conserved end residues are part of each CDR3. The order of the fields is clone size, J gene, D gene, CDR3 length, V gene, CDR3 DNA, CDR3 protein. The D gene is left open where the match is weak. Some rows mark clone size as missing; the rest say once, few, many or name a class of expanded clone.

clone_size: many; j_call: TRBJ2-7; d_call: .; cdr3_length: 11; v_call: TRBV20-1; cdr3_nt: TGCAGTGCTAGAGTGGGGGCCCAGAGGCCCTTC; cdr3_aa: CSARVGAQRPF
clone_size: few; j_call: TRBJ2-5; d_call: TRBD2; cdr3_length: 16; v_call: TRBV7-6; cdr3_nt: TGTGCCAGCAGCCGGGACCTAGCGGCGCTCCAAGAGACCCAGTACTTC; cdr3_aa: CASSRDLAALQETQYF
clone_size: many; j_call: TRBJ2-1; d_call: .; cdr3_length: 13; v_call: TRBV11-2; cdr3_nt: TGTGCCAGCAGTTCAAACCGCGAGGGTGAGCAGTTCTTC; cdr3_aa: CASSSNREGEQFF
clone_size: many; j_call: TRBJ2-1; d_call: .; cdr3_length: 14; v_call: TRBV20-1; cdr3_nt: TGCAGTGCTGGGAGCGGAAGCTCCTACAATGAGCAGTTCTTC; cdr3_aa: CSAGSGSSYNEQFF
clone_size: .; j_call: TRBJ1-6; d_call: .; cdr3_length: 14; v_call: TRBV10-1; cdr3_nt: TGCGCCAGCAGACGGGCCCCTTATAATTCACCCCTCCATTTT; cdr3_aa: CASRRAPYNSPLHF
clone_size: many; j_call: TRBJ2-7; d_call: TRBD1; cdr3_length: 18; v_call: TRBV5-4; cdr3_nt: TGTGCCAGCAGCTCCTATGGACAGGGGCCCCTCCTTTCCTACGAGCAGTACTTC; cdr3_aa: CASSSYGQGPLLSYEQYF
clone_size: many; j_call: TRBJ2-2; d_call: .; cdr3_length: 17; v_call: TRBV4-3; cdr3_nt: TGCGCCAGCAGCCAATCGACCGGGACTTTGAACACCGGGGAGCTGTTTTTT; cdr3_aa: CASSQSTGTLNTGELFF
clone_size: .; j_call: TRBJ2-1; d_call: TRBD1; cdr3_length: 17; v_call: TRBV6-5; cdr3_nt: TGTGCCAGCAGTGCCCTCACCGGGACAGGGGGCTACAATGAGCAGTTCTTC; cdr3_aa: CASSALTGTGGYNEQFF
clone_size: many; j_call: TRBJ1-5; d_call: TRBD1; cdr3_length: 16; v_call: TRBV6-1; cdr3_nt: TGTGCCAGCAGTGAAACGGGACAGGGATGGAATCAGCCCCAGCATTTT; cdr3_aa: CASSETGQGWNQPQHF
clone_size: many; j_call: TRBJ1-1; d_call: .; cdr3_length: 11; v_call: TRBV10-3; cdr3_nt: TGTGCCATCAAAGGTTACACTGAAGCTTTCTTT; cdr3_aa: CAIKGYTEAFF
clone_size: many; j_call: TRBJ2-5; d_call: .; cdr3_length: 14; v_call: TRBV12-5; cdr3_nt: TGTGCTAGTGGTTCATCAATAAACCAAGAGACCCAGTACTTC; cdr3_aa: CASGSSINQETQYF
clone_size: .; j_call: TRBJ1-3; d_call: .; cdr3_length: 18; v_call: TRBV20-1; cdr3_nt: TGCAGTGCTTCCCCTAGGCCCTTCACAGGTAGCTCTGGAAACACCATATATTTT; cdr3_aa: CSASPRPFTGSSGNTIYF
clone_size: many; j_call: TRBJ1-1; d_call: .; cdr3_length: 12; v_call: TRBV6-5; cdr3_nt: TGTGCCAGCGGGTCCCGACGCTTCGAAGCTTTCTTT; cdr3_aa: CASGSRRFEAFF
clone_size: few; j_call: TRBJ1-3; d_call: .; cdr3_length: 16; v_call: TRBV7-6; cdr3_nt: TGTGCCAGCAGCTTAGCGCCAGCCACCCCTGGAAACACCATATATTTT; cdr3_aa: CASSLAPATPGNTIYF
clone_size: .; j_call: TRBJ1-1; d_call: .; cdr3_length: 14; v_call: TRBV7-9; cdr3_nt: TGTGCCAGCAGCGTGGGACACCAGGAGGCTGAAGCTTTCTTT; cdr3_aa: CASSVGHQEAEAFF
clone_size: few; j_call: TRBJ1-4; d_call: .; cdr3_length: 15; v_call: TRBV7-9; cdr3_nt: TGTGCCAGCAGAATCTCGACCGAGTCTAATGAAAAACTGTTTTTT; cdr3_aa: CASRISTESNEKLFF
clone_size: .; j_call: TRBJ1-2; d_call: .; cdr3_length: 17; v_call: TRBV7-8; cdr3_nt: TGTGCCAGCAGCTTTAGGAGCCAGGGGATGGTCGGCTATGGCTACACCTTC; cdr3_aa: CASSFRSQGMVGYGYTF